This TCR beta chain was recovered during a study of shared clonotypes between healthy human individuals. Trimming took 3 bases from V and 8 from J; bases not matched to a gene: 8. The CDR3 has 14 amino acids. Per the germline V gene, CDR1 is MNHEY and CDR2 is SMNVEV (reference sequence). Measured with immunoSEQ multiplex PCR; TCRdb has only the in-frame clones, and not every one. The data hold 1,100,000 or so clones, with 75% to 80% observed a single time. The table lists this clone with a count of one. This clonotype originated in a man between 18 and 29 years old in good health. Some clones in this sample may be carry-over from other donors' samples. Sequencing input: memory CD4+ T cells from PBMCs. As to subset: CD45RA-negative fraction. The rearrangement uses TRBV27 and TRBJ1-1, with TRBD1 identical over 8 bases. This CDR3 is CASSLKGRGLEAFF. CDR3 in DNA: TGTGCCAGCAGTTTGAAGGGCAGGGGGCTGGAAGCTTTCTTT.